This TCR beta chain was documented in a study of monozygotic twins with inflammatory bowel disease. Samples each yielded cDNA through eight separate reactions. TCRdb re-called the 5' RACE reads and shows each CDR3 protein once, DNA omitted. The sample totals fewer than 550,000 distinct CDR3 sequences. General study findings and limits: Since immunosuppressive treatments differed, patient repertoires may have gained added variability.

Germline CDR1 is MNHNS and CDR2 is SASEGT. CDR3 length: 14 residues. As concerns this clonotype: Its cognate antigen is unknown.

This clonotype was sampled from a human donor with ulcerative colitis or Crohn's disease, or a healthy co-twin of an affected twin (not recorded which). V is TRBV6-1 and J is TRBJ2-5. Sequencing was performed on blood. CDR3 sequence reads: CASRPTLYQETQYF.